The rows below give T cell receptor beta chains drawn from one sample of a study of human T cells and chemical hapten exposure. A single record per CDR3 protein comes from TCRdb applying MiXCR to the 5' RACE reads. This table holds about 81,000 distinct CDR3 sequences, roughly 7.7% found once. These receptors were collected from a male donor in good health. CDR3s include the opening cysteine and the closing phenylalanine or tryptophan. The D gene is left open where the match is weak. Size tells how often a clone was seen (once, few, many) or the class of an expanded clone, and some rows leave it out.

D gene | J gene | clone size | V gene | CDR3 protein
NA | TRBJ1-2 | few | TRBV9 | CASNRLNYGYTF
NA | TRBJ1-5 | many | TRBV10-2 | CASSVNSNQPQHF
TRBD2 | TRBJ2-5 | NA | TRBV11-3 | CASSLGGEETQYF
TRBD2 | TRBJ2-5 | many | TRBV6-6 | CASSPDSGRAKETQYF
NA | TRBJ1-1 | many | TRBV25-1 | CASIGAEAFF
NA | TRBJ1-2 | NA | TRBV7-9 | CASSLGTVSGYTF
NA | TRBJ2-7 | NA | TRBV3-1 | CASSQDPDLAYEQYF
NA | TRBJ1-5 | NA | TRBV12-3/TRBV12-4 | CASSLSETVSNQPQHF
NA | TRBJ1-1 | few | TRBV18 | CASSPRREGTEAFF
NA | TRBJ1-2 | many | TRBV24-1 | CATSDPPGGADYGYTF
TRBD2 | TRBJ2-1 | many | TRBV7-9 | CASRVSGSTNEQFF
TRBD1 | TRBJ2-7 | NA | TRBV5-1 | CASSLAFTGVGYEQYF
NA | TRBJ2-1 | few | TRBV7-9 | CAGDSYNEQFF
TRBD2 | TRBJ2-3 | few | TRBV20-1 | CSARPGTSGSPDTQYF
NA | TRBJ2-2 | many | TRBV12-3/TRBV12-4 | CASTQPRYRGGRTGELFF
NA | TRBJ1-1 | many | TRBV6-5 | CASSFTPRHTEAFF
NA | TRBJ2-4 | many | TRBV4-3 | CASSQDKGVLSIQYF
NA | TRBJ1-5 | NA | TRBV9 | CASSRTASNQPQHF
NA | TRBJ2-2 | many | TRBV2 | CASSDVGGPSGELFF
NA | TRBJ2-3 | NA | TRBV18 | CASSPSLADGADTQYF
TRBD1 | TRBJ1-1 | NA | TRBV30 | CAWSVLPTGKTEAFF
TRBD1 | TRBJ2-3 | few | TRBV3-1 | CASSQGTVQGDTQYF
NA | TRBJ1-5 | many | TRBV18 | CASSRGGDQPQHF
TRBD2 | TRBJ2-5 | few | TRBV30 | CAWSRTSGRAGQETQYF
TRBD2 | TRBJ2-3 | few | TRBV12-3/TRBV12-4 | CASSRPPSGGAVGTDTQYF
TRBD1 | TRBJ2-3 | NA | TRBV5-1 | CASSQGVQDTQYF
NA | TRBJ2-7 | NA | TRBV29-1 | CSVATEYEQYF
TRBD2 | TRBJ2-1 | NA | TRBV20-1 | CSARDRGRASNEQFF
NA | TRBJ2-2 | NA | TRBV6-5 | CANSYRGGGELFF
TRBD2 | TRBJ2-3 | NA | TRBV3-1 | CASSIGLAGSSRTDTQYF
TRBD2 | TRBJ2-3 | many | TRBV29-1 | CSVEKREGTDTQYF
TRBD2 | TRBJ2-1 | many | TRBV12-3/TRBV12-4 | CASSKGDYSNEQFF
NA | TRBJ1-5 | few | TRBV5-5 | CASSLYDSNQPQHF
NA | TRBJ2-7 | few | TRBV25-1 | CASRTGTYEQYF
NA | TRBJ2-1 | few | TRBV7-9 | CASSPGGGDEQFF
NA | TRBJ2-5 | many | TRBV4-3 | CASSQGVQETQYF
NA | TRBJ2-3 | many | TRBV7-2 | CASSITDTQYF
TRBD1 | TRBJ2-7 | NA | TRBV7-9 | CASSRRDRDDEQYF
NA | TRBJ1-5 | few | TRBV5-6 | CASSQGRGWDQPQHF
TRBD1 | TRBJ2-3 | many | TRBV29-1 | CSVDRPFRDRATDTQYF
TRBD1 | TRBJ2-6 | NA | TRBV10-3 | CAISVQGDFRGANVLTF
TRBD1 | TRBJ1-2 | NA | TRBV5-6 | CASSWDRGLYGYTF
NA | TRBJ2-3 | few | TRBV27 | CASSLSNIDTQYF
TRBD1 | TRBJ2-7 | few | TRBV29-1 | CSVVRTGGYEQYF
NA | TRBJ1-5 | many | TRBV2 | CASSRRPNQPQHF